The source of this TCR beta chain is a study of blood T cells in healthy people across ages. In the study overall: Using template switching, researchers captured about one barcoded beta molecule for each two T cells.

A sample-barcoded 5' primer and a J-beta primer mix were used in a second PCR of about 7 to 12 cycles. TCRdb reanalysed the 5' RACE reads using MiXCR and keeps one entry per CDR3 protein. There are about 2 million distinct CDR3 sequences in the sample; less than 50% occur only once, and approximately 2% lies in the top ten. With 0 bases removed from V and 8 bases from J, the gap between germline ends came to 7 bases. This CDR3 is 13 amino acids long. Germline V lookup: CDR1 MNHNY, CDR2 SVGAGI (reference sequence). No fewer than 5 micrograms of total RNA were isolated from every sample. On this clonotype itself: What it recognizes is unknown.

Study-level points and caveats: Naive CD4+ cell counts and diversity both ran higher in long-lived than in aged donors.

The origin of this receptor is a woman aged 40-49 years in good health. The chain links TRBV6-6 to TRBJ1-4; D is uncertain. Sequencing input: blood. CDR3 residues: CASSYSSWEKLFF. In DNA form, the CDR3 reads TGTGCCAGCAGTTACTCTAGCTGGGAAAAACTGTTTTTT.